The count of the clone carrying this T cell receptor beta chain is one. TCRdb's copy holds only in-frame clones and misses some; the assay was immunoSEQ multiplex PCR. The sample carries 70,000 to 80,000 clones, more than 85% recorded once. This entry comes from a study of control samples from healthy donors and cancer patients. From germline, CDR1 is MRHNA and CDR2 SNTAGT. The CDR3 is made up of 14 amino acids. The V end was cut by 3 bases, the J end by 3 bases, with 6 bases between. The chain has TRBV6-4 and TRBJ2-6; D gene ambiguous. What was sequenced was blood. This TCR was recovered from a woman in her 50s in good health. The CDR3 here is CASSEGFGANVLTF. The CDR3 DNA follows: TGTGCCAGCAGTGAGGGCTTTGGGGCCAACGTCCTGACTTTC.